Below, one T cell receptor beta chain is given with its context. The CDR3 loop spans 14 amino acids. With 3 bases clipped from V and 4 bases from J, the junction kept 2 bases outside the gene matches. CDR1 and CDR2 (germline): GTSNPN, SVGIG (reference sequence). Sequenced by immunoSEQ multiplex PCR; TCRdb stores in-frame clones only, minus some. The sample consists of fewer than 80,000 clones, more than 70% of them appearing once. The data are from a study of T cell responses to AZD1222 COVID-19 vaccine. The sequenced sample was peripheral blood, obtained 28 days after the second dose of the MenACWY control vaccine. The chain couples TRBV30 to TRBJ1-3; 11 bases map to TRBD1. This clonotype was obtained from an adult who received the MenACWY meningococcal vaccine as a control. CDR3: CAWSRDRGGNTIYF. CDR3 DNA: TGTGCCTGGAGCCGGGACAGGGGGGGAAACACCATATATTTT.